This TCR beta chain originates from a study of regulatory T cells in long-lasting Graves disease. Study outcomes and limitations: With persistent disease, TRBV28, TRBJ1-2 and TRBJ2-5 were the favored segments. Sharing of public clonotypes was greater in persistent patients (about 3,000) than in new patients (roughly 970).

A word on this clonotype: Its antigen remains unknown.

The time point denotes: persistent/refractory GD, antithyroid drugs over 5 years with positive TRAb. Researchers made the TCR library from RNA that was extracted from PBMCs. An endocrinology department located in Xi'an, China, was where the patients came from. Both iRepertoire HTBI primers and Arm-PCR of CDR3 regions were used to build the TCR beta libraries. In the authors' workflow: Segment identification across samples yielded 55 to 65 TRBV and roughly 15 TRBJ segments. TCRdb re-derived calls from the multiplex PCR reads in MiXCR, one entry per CDR3 protein. The V and J calls come from TCRdb's annotation, not from the publication. The data contain over 650,000 distinct CDR3 sequences, 30% of them singletons. CDR1 DFQATT and CDR2 SNEGSKA come from the germline V gene (reference sequence). Trimming removed 3 bases from V and 6 bases from J; junction bases left unmatched: 8. This CDR3 is 13 amino acids long.

This receptor was taken from a female donor with Graves disease. The starting material was peripheral blood mononuclear cells (PBMCs), obtained when the disease was refractory, from a patient treated with antithyroid drugs. This rearrangement joins TRBV20-1 to TRBJ2-7, with TRBD1 matching 7 bases. CDR3 sequence (DNA): TGCAGTGCTAGTTCAGGGGGAGCTGCCGAGCAGTACTTC. Translating it yields CSASSGGAAEQYF.